A selection of T cell receptor beta chains follows, all from one sample in a study of T cells after yellow fever vaccination. TCRdb independently ran MiXCR on the 5' RACE reads; one entry per CDR3 protein. The sample consists of around 550,000 distinct CDR3 sequences, under 25% of them appearing once. This sample comprised PBMCs, obtained 15 days after the yellow fever booster vaccination. Receptors were obtained from a man younger than 45 who received the YFV17D yellow fever vaccine. Both conserved end residues are part of each CDR3. The order of the fields is J gene, clone size, V gene, CDR3 protein. For some rows the clone size is stated as once, few or many, or as a class when expanded; others skip it.

J: TRBJ2-2; size: NA; V: TRBV4-3; CDR3: CASSQPTGGELFF
J: TRBJ2-3; size: NA; V: TRBV7-6; CDR3: CASSFLRGEADTQYF
J: TRBJ2-3; size: once; V: TRBV29-1; CDR3: CSVGTDPSGINTQYF
J: TRBJ2-5; size: few; V: TRBV9; CDR3: CASSVRGTGDSQETQYF
J: TRBJ2-3; size: NA; V: TRBV19; CDR3: CTLEEPGLAGGPTDTQYF
J: TRBJ1-5; size: few; V: TRBV7-8; CDR3: CASSLVGSLNSNQPQHF
J: TRBJ2-1; size: few; V: TRBV10-3; CDR3: CAIRRQGLGYNEQFF
J: TRBJ2-7; size: NA; V: TRBV5-5; CDR3: CASSTGLAGSAYEQYF
J: TRBJ2-7; size: NA; V: TRBV7-9; CDR3: CASSQAGDYEQYF
J: TRBJ2-7; size: NA; V: TRBV10-3; CDR3: CAISEGGKGHEQYF
J: TRBJ2-3; size: NA; V: TRBV25-1; CDR3: CARKSSITDTQYF
J: TRBJ1-5; size: NA; V: TRBV3-1; CDR3: CASSRQPDPGQPQHF
J: TRBJ2-1; size: NA; V: TRBV3-1; CDR3: CASSPQGERSYNEQFF
J: TRBJ1-5; size: NA; V: TRBV20-1; CDR3: CSADRGLSNQPQHF
J: TRBJ1-5; size: NA; V: TRBV5-5; CDR3: CASSFSFAVYSNQPQHF
J: TRBJ2-7; size: few; V: TRBV6-5; CDR3: CASSYRPGNYEQYF
J: TRBJ2-2; size: NA; V: TRBV6-5; CDR3: CASSFPRTSANTGELFF
J: TRBJ2-1; size: many; V: TRBV4-3; CDR3: CASSRLGHNNEQFF
J: TRBJ2-1; size: NA; V: TRBV27; CDR3: CASSWTGKAQFF
J: TRBJ2-1; size: few; V: TRBV29-1; CDR3: CSASGTSEIYNEQFF
J: TRBJ2-1; size: few; V: TRBV20-1; CDR3: CSASRDNGWFF
J: TRBJ1-2; size: NA; V: TRBV4-3; CDR3: CASSQDLNRGPYGYTF
J: TRBJ2-2; size: few; V: TRBV20-1; CDR3: CSARVARGELFF
J: TRBJ2-2; size: NA; V: TRBV12-3/TRBV12-4; CDR3: CASRRRVSTGELFF
J: TRBJ1-5; size: NA; V: TRBV18; CDR3: CASSPPGAGQPQHF
J: TRBJ1-1; size: NA; V: TRBV18; CDR3: CASSPSLDSEAFF
J: TRBJ2-3; size: few; V: TRBV6-5; CDR3: CASSSSGPSTDTQYF
J: TRBJ2-1; size: many; V: TRBV7-9; CDR3: CASSDWERMTNNEQFF
J: TRBJ2-5; size: NA; V: TRBV11-3; CDR3: CASSLGLAGGFQETQYF
J: TRBJ2-7; size: NA; V: TRBV7-2; CDR3: CASSLLGLGAGEQYF
J: TRBJ2-7; size: few; V: TRBV14; CDR3: CASSQEPGQGYEQYF
J: TRBJ2-7; size: few; V: TRBV15; CDR3: CATRGLAGVSYEQYF
J: TRBJ2-5; size: NA; V: TRBV6-2/TRBV6-3; CDR3: CASSYGAGQETQYF
J: TRBJ2-2; size: few; V: TRBV7-2; CDR3: CASSLIAANTGELFF
J: TRBJ2-7; size: NA; V: TRBV5-1; CDR3: CASSLSPGWYF
J: TRBJ2-3; size: NA; V: TRBV12-3/TRBV12-4; CDR3: CASSFLTGKGTDTQYF
J: TRBJ2-7; size: NA; V: TRBV6-5; CDR3: CASSYSGGPYEQYF
J: TRBJ2-7; size: NA; V: TRBV4-3; CDR3: CASSLDRDHYEQYF
J: TRBJ2-3; size: few; V: TRBV6-1; CDR3: CASSPSGLLVEDTQYF
J: TRBJ2-7; size: few; V: TRBV7-9; CDR3: CASSSNYYEQYF
J: TRBJ2-3; size: few; V: TRBV7-3; CDR3: CASTQGRHTDTQYF
J: TRBJ2-1; size: few; V: TRBV11-1; CDR3: CASSSTLAGGLYTYNEQFF
J: TRBJ2-7; size: NA; V: TRBV30; CDR3: CAWALAGAHEQYF
J: TRBJ2-1; size: few; V: TRBV20-1; CDR3: CSARAYYNEQFF
J: TRBJ2-1; size: NA; V: TRBV30; CDR3: CAWSVLGRRVVSYNEQFF
J: TRBJ2-5; size: NA; V: TRBV5-1; CDR3: CASSFDWQETQYF
J: TRBJ2-1; size: many; V: TRBV7-3; CDR3: CASSLSFRNEQFF
J: TRBJ2-1; size: few; V: TRBV6-1; CDR3: CASSPSGRQDNEQFF
J: TRBJ1-3; size: NA; V: TRBV10-3; CDR3: CAITEAGGQARNTIYF
J: TRBJ2-2; size: NA; V: TRBV5-1; CDR3: CASRLSSGELFF
J: TRBJ1-1; size: NA; V: TRBV6-5; CDR3: CASSYPGRIGTEAFF
J: TRBJ2-2; size: few; V: TRBV23-1; CDR3: CASSQYPNRLNNTGELFF
J: TRBJ2-1; size: NA; V: TRBV6-1; CDR3: CASSESPANEQFF
J: TRBJ2-3; size: few; V: TRBV20-1; CDR3: CSASGLAGVTDTQYF
J: TRBJ2-7; size: few; V: TRBV4-3; CDR3: CASSQQVLGTGLYEQYF
J: TRBJ2-2; size: NA; V: TRBV29-1; CDR3: CSVVPQVAGELFF
J: TRBJ2-3; size: NA; V: TRBV7-2; CDR3: CASSLSGGVDTQYF
J: TRBJ2-2; size: NA; V: TRBV7-2; CDR3: CASTRDIGNTGELFF
J: TRBJ2-1; size: few; V: TRBV18; CDR3: CASSPELGTGHNEQFF